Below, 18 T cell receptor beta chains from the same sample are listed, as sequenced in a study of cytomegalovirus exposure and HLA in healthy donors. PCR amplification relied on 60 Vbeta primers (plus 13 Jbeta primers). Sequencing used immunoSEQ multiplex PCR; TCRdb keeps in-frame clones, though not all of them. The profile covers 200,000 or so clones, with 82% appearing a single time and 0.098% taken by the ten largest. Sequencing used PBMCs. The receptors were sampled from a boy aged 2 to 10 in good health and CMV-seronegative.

The CDR3 here is CASSEAQQGALYGYTF. The CDR3 DNA reads TGTGCCAGCAGTGAAGCGCAACAGGGGGCCCTCTATGGCTACACCTTC. The chain recombines TRBV6-1 with TRBJ1-2, with TRBD1 matching 9 bases. J was trimmed by 4 bases and V by 0 bases; bases with no gene match: 6. The CDR3 extends over 16 amino acids. Per germline, CDR1 MNHNS and CDR2 SASEGT.

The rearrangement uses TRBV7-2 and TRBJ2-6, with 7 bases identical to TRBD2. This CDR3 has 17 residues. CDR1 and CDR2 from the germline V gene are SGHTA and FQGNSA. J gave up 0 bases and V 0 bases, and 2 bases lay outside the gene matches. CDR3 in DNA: TGTGCCAGCAGCTTAGCGGGGGGGATCTCTGGGGCCAACGTCCTGACTTTC. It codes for CASSLAGGISGANVLTF.

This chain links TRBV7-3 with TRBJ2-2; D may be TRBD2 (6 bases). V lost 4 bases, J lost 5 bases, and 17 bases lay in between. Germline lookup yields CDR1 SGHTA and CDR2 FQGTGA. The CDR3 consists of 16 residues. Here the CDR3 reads CASSSSGTEGTGELFF. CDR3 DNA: TGTGCCAGCAGCTCTTCCGGGACGGAGGGAACCGGGGAGCTGTTTTTT. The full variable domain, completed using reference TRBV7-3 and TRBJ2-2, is GAGVSQTPSNKVTEKGKYVELRCDPISGHTALYWYRQSLGQGPEFLIYFQGTGAADDSGLPNDRFFAVRPEGSVSTLKIQRTERGDSAVYLCASSSSGTEGTGELFFGEGSRLTVL.

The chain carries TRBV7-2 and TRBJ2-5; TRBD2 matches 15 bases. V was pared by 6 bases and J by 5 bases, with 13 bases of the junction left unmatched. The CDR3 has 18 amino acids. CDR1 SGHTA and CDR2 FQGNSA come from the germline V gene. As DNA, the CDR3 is TGTGCCAGCAGTCGGACTAGCGGGGGGGCCGTTCGGGGGGAGACCCAGTACTTC. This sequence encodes CASSRTSGGAVRGETQYF.

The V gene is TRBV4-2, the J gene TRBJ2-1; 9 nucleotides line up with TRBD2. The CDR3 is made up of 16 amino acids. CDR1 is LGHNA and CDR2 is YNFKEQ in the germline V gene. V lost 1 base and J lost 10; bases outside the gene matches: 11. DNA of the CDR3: TGTGCCAGCAGCCAAGGGAGCGGGGGGATCACCGGGGAGCAGTTCTTC. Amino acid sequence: CASSQGSGGITGEQFF.

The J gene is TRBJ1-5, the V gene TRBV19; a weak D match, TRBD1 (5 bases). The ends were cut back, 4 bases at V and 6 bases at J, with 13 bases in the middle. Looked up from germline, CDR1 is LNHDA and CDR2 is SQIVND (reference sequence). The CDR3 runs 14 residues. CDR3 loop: CASSSRPGSQPQHF. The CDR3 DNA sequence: TGTGCCAGTAGTAGCCGGCCAGGGTCTCAGCCCCAGCATTTT.

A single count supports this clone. The CDR3 here is CASRGVGDRGDEQYF. CDR3 DNA: TGCGCCAGCAGGGGAGTAGGGGACAGGGGTGACGAGCAGTACTTC. V and J are TRBV5-1 and TRBJ2-7; 10 bases agree with TRBD1. Germline V gene data show CDR1 as SGHRS and CDR2 as YFSETQ. Trimming removed 5 bases from V and 5 bases from J; junction bases left unmatched: 10. The CDR3 totals 15 residues.

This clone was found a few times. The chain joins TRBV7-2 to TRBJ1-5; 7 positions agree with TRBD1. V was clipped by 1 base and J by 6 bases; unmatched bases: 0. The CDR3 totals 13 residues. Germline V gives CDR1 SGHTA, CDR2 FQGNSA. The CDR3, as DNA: TGTGCCAGCAGCTTAGGACAGGGTCAGCCCCAGCATTTT. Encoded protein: CASSLGQGQPQHF.

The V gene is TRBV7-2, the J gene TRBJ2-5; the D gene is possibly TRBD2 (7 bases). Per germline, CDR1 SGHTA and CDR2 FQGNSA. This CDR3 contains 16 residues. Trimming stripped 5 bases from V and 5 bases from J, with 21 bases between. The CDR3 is CASSLGVPGGGETQYF. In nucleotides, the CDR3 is TGTGCCAGCAGCCTAGGCGTGCCGGGGGGCGGGGAGACCCAGTACTTC.

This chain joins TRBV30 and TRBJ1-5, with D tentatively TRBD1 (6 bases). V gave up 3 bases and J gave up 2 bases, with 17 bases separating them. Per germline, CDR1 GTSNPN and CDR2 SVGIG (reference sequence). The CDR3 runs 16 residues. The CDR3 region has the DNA TGTGCCTGGAGCCCAGGGGAAGGAGATCGCAATCAGCCCCAGCATTTT. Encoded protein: CAWSPGEGDRNQPQHF. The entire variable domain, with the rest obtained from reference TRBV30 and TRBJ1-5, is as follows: SQTIHQWPATLVQPVGSPLSLECTVEGTSNPNLYWYRQAAGRGLQLLFYSVGIGQISSEVPQNLSASRPQDRQFILSSKKLLLSDSGFYLCAWSPGEGDRNQPQHFGDGTRLSIL.

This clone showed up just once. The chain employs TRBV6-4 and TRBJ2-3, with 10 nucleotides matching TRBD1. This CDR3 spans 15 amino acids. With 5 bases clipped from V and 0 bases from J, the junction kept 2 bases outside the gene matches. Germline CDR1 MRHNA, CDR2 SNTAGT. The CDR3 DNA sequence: TGTGCCAGCAGTCCGGGACAGGGGAGCACAGATACGCAGTATTTT. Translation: CASSPGQGSTDTQYF.

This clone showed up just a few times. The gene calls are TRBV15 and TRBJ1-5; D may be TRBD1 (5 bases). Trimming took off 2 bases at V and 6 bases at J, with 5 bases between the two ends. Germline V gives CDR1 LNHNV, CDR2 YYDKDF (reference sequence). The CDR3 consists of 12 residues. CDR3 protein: CATSRQGQPQHF. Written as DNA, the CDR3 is TGTGCCACCAGCAGACAGGGTCAGCCCCAGCATTTT.

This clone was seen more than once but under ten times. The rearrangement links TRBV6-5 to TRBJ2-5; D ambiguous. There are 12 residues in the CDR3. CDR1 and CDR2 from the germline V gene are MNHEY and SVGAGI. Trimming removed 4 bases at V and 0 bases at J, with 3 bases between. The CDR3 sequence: CASSFDQETQYF. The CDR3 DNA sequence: TGTGCCAGCAGTTTCGACCAAGAGACCCAGTACTTC.

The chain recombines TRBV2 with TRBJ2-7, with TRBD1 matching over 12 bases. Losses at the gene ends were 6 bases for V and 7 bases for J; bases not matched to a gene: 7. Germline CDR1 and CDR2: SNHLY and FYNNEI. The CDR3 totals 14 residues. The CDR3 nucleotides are TGTGCCAGCAGCCGGGACAGGGGGCTTCGTGAGCAGTACTTC. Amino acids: CASSRDRGLREQYF.

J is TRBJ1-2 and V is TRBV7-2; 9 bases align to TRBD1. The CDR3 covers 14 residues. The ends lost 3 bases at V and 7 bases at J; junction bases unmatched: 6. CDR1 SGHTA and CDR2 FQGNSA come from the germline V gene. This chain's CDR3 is CASSLGTGRVGYTF. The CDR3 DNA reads TGTGCCAGCAGCTTGGGGACAGGGAGGGTTGGCTACACCTTC.

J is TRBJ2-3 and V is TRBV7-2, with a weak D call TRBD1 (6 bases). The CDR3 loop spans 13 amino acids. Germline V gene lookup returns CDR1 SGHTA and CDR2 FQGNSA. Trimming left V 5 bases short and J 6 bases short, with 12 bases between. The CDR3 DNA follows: TGTGCCAGCAGCGGAGCCGACAGGGATACGCAGTATTTT. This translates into CASSGADRDTQYF.

The CDR3 here is CASSDADRDGETQYF. DNA for the CDR3: TGTGCCAGCAGTGACGCGGACAGGGATGGGGAGACCCAGTACTTC. V gene TRBV2 combines with J gene TRBJ2-5; 8 bases are shared with TRBD1. Germline V gene data show CDR1 as SNHLY and CDR2 as FYNNEI. This CDR3 has 15 amino acids. The ends lost 3 bases at V and 5 bases at J; junction bases unmatched: 8.

The CDR3 bases are TGTGCCAGCAGAACAGGGGGGAACACTGAAGCTTTCTTT. Protein: CASRTGGNTEAFF. This sequence joins TRBV2 and TRBJ1-1; 8 positions agree with TRBD1. V shed 6 bases and J 1 base; nucleotides not matched to a gene: 1. The CDR3 contains 13 residues. Germline V lookup: CDR1 SNHLY, CDR2 FYNNEI.